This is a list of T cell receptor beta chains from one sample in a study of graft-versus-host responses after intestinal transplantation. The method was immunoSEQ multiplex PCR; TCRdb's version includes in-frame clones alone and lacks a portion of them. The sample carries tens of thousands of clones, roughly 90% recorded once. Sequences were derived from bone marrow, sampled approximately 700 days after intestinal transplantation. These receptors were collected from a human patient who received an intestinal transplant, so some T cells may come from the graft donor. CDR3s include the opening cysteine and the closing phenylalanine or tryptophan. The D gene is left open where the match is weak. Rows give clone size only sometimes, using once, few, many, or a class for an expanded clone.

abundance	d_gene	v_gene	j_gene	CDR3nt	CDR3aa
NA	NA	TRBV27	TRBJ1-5	TGTGCCAGCAGTTTAGAGGGATATAGCAATCAGCCCCAGCATTTT	CASSLEGYSNQPQHF
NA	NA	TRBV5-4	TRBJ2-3	TGTGCCAGCAGCAAAGAGCGAGCTAGCACAGATACGCAGTATTTT	CASSKERASTDTQYF
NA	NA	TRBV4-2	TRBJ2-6	TGTGCCAGCAGCCAAATTCCCGGGGGATCCAGGGCTGGGGCCAACGTCCTGACTTTC	CASSQIPGGSRAGANVLTF
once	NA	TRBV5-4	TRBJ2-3	TGTGCCAGCAGGCCCGAGGGGACAGATACGCAGTATTTT	CASRPEGTDTQYF
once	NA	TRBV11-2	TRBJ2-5	TGTGCCAGCAGGAACCTAGCGACGCAAGAGACCCAGTACTTC	CASRNLATQETQYF
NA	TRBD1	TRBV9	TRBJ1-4	TGTGCCAGCAGCTTACAGGGGGCCGGCCGAGAAAAACTGTTTTTT	CASSLQGAGREKLFF
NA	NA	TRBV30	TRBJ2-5	TGTGCCTGGAGTGTAGAGGCAGGGCAAGAGACCCAGTACTTC	CAWSVEAGQETQYF
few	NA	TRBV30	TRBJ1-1	TGTGCCTGGAGTGTACTCCAGAACACTGAAGCTTTCTTT	CAWSVLQNTEAFF
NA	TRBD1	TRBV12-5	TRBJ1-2	TGTGCTAGCCAGGGGGACTTGGGGGTCTATGGCTACACCTTC	CASQGDLGVYGYTF
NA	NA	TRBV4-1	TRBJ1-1	TGCGCCAGCAGCCAAGGACTCCTTGGGGAGAGCACTGAAGCTTTCTTT	CASSQGLLGESTEAFF
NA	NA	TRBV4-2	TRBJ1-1	TGTGCCAGCAGCCAAGATCTGGGGCGAACTGAAGCTTTCTTT	CASSQDLGRTEAFF
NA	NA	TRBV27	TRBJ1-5	TGTGCCAGCAGTTTATCGTTTCAAGTGTACCAGCCCCAGCATTTT	CASSLSFQVYQPQHF
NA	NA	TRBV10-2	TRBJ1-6	TGCGCCAGCATATACAGGAGGGGGTCGAGTAGTTCACCCCTCCACTTT	CASIYRRGSSSSPLHF
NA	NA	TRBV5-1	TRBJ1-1	TGCGCCAGCAGCTTTGATTACCTCCGACAGCGGGTAAGAGACACTGAAGCTTTCTTT	CASSFDYLRQRVRDTEAFF
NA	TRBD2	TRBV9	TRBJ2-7	TGTGCCAGCAGCGTAGGGGAGGGAGTCTACGAGCAGTACTTC	CASSVGEGVYEQYF
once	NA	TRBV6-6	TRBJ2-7	TGTGCCAGCAGTTACGGGGCAGGCGACTACGAGCAGTACTTC	CASSYGAGDYEQYF
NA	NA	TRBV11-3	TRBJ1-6	TGTGCCAGCAGCTTCGGGGGTGCCGGTCAGCCCCTCCACTTT	CASSFGGAGQPLHF
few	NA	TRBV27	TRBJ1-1	TGTGCCAGCAGCTCATCGGACGGGAACACTGAAGCTTTCTTT	CASSSSDGNTEAFF
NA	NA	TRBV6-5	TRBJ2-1	TGTGCCAGCAGTTCAGGGGTAAGGCAGTTCTTC	CASSSGVRQFF
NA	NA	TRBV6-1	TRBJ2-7	TGTGCCAGCAGTGGCCAGCTCTACGAGCAGTACTTC	CASSGQLYEQYF
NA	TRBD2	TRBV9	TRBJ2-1	TGTGCCAGCAGCGCCCTAGCGGGCTCCTACAATGAGCAGTTCTTC	CASSALAGSYNEQFF
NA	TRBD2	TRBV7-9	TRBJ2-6	TGTGCCAGCAGCTTAAGGGGCGGCCTAGCGGGAGCTGGGGCCAACGTCCTGACTTTC	CASSLRGGLAGAGANVLTF
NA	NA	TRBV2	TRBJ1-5	TGTGCCAGCAGTGACGCGCGGGGATCCCTTAGCAATCAGCCCCAGCATTTT	CASSDARGSLSNQPQHF
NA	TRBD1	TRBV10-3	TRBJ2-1	TGTGCCATCAGTCCCGGGACAGGGACTGTCAATGAGCAGTTCTTC	CAISPGTGTVNEQFF
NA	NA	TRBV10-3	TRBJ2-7	TGTGCCAGCAGTTACCCCGGGGGCGAGCAGTACTTC	CASSYPGGEQYF
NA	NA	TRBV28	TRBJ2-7	TGTGCCAGTCTCAGGGAGGACCCCTACGAGCAGTACTTC	CASLREDPYEQYF
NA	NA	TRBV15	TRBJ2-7	TGTGCCACCCAGCCCGGACTTCAGGGCTACGAGCAGTACTTC	CATQPGLQGYEQYF
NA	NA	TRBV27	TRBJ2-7	TGTGCCAGCAAAATGGGGGGAGGCTACGAGCAGTACTTC	CASKMGGGYEQYF
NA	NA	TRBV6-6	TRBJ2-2	TGTGCCAGCAGTAGACTCAACACCGGGGAGCTGTTTTTT	CASSRLNTGELFF
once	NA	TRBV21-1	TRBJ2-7	TGTGCCAGCAGCAGATCGGGTATCTACTACGAGCAGTACTTC	CASSRSGIYYEQYF
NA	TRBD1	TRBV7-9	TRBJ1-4	TGTGCCAGCAGCTTCCAAGGGACAGGGGGTGAAAAACTGTTTTTT	CASSFQGTGGEKLFF
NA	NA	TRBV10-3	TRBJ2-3	TGTGCCATCAGCGCCGCCCGGGAAGATACGCAGTATTTT	CAISAAREDTQYF
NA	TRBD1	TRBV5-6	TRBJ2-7	TGTGCCAGCAGCCTCGGGACAGGGGGTAGCTACGAGCAGTACTTC	CASSLGTGGSYEQYF
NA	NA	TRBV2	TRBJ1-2	TGTGCCAGTGAGGGAGGTGGGCGCAATGGCTACACCTTC	CASEGGGRNGYTF
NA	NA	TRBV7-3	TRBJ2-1	TGTGCCAGCAGCTTTAACGCAGTTAACAATGAGCAGTTCTTC	CASSFNAVNNEQFF
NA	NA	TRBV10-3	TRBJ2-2	TGTGCCATCAGTGGAGACGGGACCCAGGGTAGCACCGGGGAGCTGTTTTTT	CAISGDGTQGSTGELFF
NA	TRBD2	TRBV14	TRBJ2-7	TGTGCCAGCAGCCAAGATCCGGGGACTAGCGCCTACGAGCAGTACTTC	CASSQDPGTSAYEQYF
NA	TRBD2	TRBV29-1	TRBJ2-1	TGCAGCGTTGAGAGCGGGAGCTACAATGAGCAGTTCTTC	CSVESGSYNEQFF
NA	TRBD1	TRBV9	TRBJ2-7	TGTGCCAGCAGCCCTCCGGACAGGGGACGCTACGAGCAGTACTTC	CASSPPDRGRYEQYF
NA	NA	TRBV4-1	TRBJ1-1	TGCGCCAGCAGCCAAGCCCTAGGGAACACTGAAGCTTTCTTT	CASSQALGNTEAFF
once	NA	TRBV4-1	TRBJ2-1	TGCGCCAGCAGCCAAGGGGTAGGGGCTCGACCCAATGAGCAGTTCTTC	CASSQGVGARPNEQFF
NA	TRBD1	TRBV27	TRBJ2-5	TGTGCCAGCAGTCAGACCTCCGAGGGGGCCTGGGAGACCCAGTACTTC	CASSQTSEGAWETQYF
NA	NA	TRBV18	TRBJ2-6	TGTGCCAGCTCACCAAGGACTTCAACCCCCTCTGGGGCCAACGTCCTGACTTTC	CASSPRTSTPSGANVLTF
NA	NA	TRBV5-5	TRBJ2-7	TGTGCCAGCAGTGGGTCATACGAGCAGTACTTC	CASSGSYEQYF
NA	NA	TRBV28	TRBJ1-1	TGTGCCAGCAGTTCCGACAGATTCCTTAACCGTAATGAAGCTTTCTTT	CASSSDRFLNRNEAFF
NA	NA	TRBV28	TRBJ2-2	TGTGCCAGCATAGGGGGGGCAGCCAACACCGGGGAGCTGTTTTTT	CASIGGAANTGELFF
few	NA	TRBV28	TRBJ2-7	TGTGCCAGCAGTTGGGGAGCACGTCACTACGAGCAGTACTTC	CASSWGARHYEQYF
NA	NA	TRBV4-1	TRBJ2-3	TGCGCCAGCAGCCAAGTTGGGGGAGGACACAGAGGCGATACGCAGTATTTT	CASSQVGGGHRGDTQYF
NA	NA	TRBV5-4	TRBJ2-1	TGTGCCAGCAGCTTCGGGTCGGGCGGTGAGCAGTTCTTC	CASSFGSGGEQFF
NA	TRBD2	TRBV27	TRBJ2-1	TGTGCCAGCATGATCGGGGGAGGGCCCTACAATGAGCAGTTCTTC	CASMIGGGPYNEQFF
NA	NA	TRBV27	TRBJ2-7	TGTGCCAGCGGAATCGGGACGGACTACGAGCAGTACTTC	CASGIGTDYEQYF
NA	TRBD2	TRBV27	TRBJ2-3	TGTGCCAGCAGTCTTAGCGGGAGCACAGATACGCAGTATTTT	CASSLSGSTDTQYF
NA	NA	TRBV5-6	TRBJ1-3	TGTGCCAGCAGCCGAGGAGCAGGAAACACCATATATTTT	CASSRGAGNTIYF
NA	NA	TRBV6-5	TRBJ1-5	TGTGCCAGCATGACTTCAAGAGGTCAGCCCCAGCATTTT	CASMTSRGQPQHF
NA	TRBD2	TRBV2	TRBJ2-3	TGTGCCAGCAGTGAAGAGGGACTAGTACAGTATTTT	CASSEEGLVQYF
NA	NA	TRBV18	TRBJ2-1	TGTGCCAGCTCACCACTGGGTGAGCAGTTCTTC	CASSPLGEQFF
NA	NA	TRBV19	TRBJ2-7	TGTGCCAGTAGTATAGTGGCGGTAGGGTTGACAGCCTACGAGCAGTACTTC	CASSIVAVGLTAYEQYF
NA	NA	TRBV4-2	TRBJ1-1	TGTGCCAGCAGCTCCAACCCGGACGCTGAAGCTTTCTTT	CASSSNPDAEAFF
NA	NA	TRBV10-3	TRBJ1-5	TGTGCCATCAGCCGGGACTCCGAGGGTCAGCCCCAGCATTTT	CAISRDSEGQPQHF